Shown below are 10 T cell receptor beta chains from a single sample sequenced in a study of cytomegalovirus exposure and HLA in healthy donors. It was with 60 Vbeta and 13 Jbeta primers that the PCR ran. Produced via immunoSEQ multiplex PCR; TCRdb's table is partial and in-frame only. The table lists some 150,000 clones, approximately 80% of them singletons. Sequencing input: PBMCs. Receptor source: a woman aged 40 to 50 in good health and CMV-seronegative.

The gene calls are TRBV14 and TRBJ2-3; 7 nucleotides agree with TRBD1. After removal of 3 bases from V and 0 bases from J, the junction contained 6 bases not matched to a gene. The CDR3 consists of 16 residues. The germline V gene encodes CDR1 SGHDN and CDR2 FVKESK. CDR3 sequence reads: CASSHGGTVSTDTQYF. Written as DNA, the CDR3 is TGTGCCAGCAGCCATGGTGGGACAGTTAGCACAGATACGCAGTATTTT.

Here the CDR3 reads CASSVGGTDPREAFF. The DNA for the CDR3 is TGTGCCAGCAGCGTAGGAGGGACAGACCCTCGGGAAGCTTTCTTT. The chain has TRBV9 and TRBJ1-1; 7 nucleotides match TRBD1. This CDR3 comprises 15 residues. CDR1 and CDR2 from the germline V gene are SGDLS and YYNGEE. The junction had 10 bases not matched to a gene; V was cut back by 0 bases and J by 8 bases.

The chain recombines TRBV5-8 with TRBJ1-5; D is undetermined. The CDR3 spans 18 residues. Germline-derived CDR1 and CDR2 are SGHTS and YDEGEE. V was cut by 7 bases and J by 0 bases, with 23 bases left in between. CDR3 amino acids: CASSLPSRTLNSNQPQHF. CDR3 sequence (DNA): TGTGCCAGCTCCCTACCCAGCCGGACTTTGAATAGCAATCAGCCCCAGCATTTT.

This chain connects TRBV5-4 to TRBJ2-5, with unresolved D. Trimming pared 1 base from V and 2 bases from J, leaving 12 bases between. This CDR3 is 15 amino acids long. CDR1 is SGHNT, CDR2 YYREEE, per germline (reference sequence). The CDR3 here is CASSLPPGSQETQYF. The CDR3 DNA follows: TGTGCCAGCAGCTTGCCCCCAGGCAGTCAAGAGACCCAGTACTTC.

The CDR3 sequence: CASSSTGVSLYYGYTF. For the CDR3, the DNA is TGTGCCAGTAGTAGTACAGGGGTTTCCCTCTACTATGGCTACACCTTC. V is TRBV19 and J is TRBJ1-2; 7 bases map to TRBD1. This CDR3 spans 16 amino acids. J lost 3 bases, V lost 4 bases, and 11 bases had no gene match. CDR1 and CDR2 from the germline V gene are LNHDA and SQIVND (reference sequence).

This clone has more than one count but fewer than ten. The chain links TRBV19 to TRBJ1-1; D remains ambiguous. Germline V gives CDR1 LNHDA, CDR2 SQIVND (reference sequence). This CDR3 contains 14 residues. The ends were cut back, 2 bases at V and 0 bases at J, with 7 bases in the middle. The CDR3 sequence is CASSIIGVNTEAFF. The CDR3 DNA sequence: TGTGCCAGTAGTATAATCGGGGTGAACACTGAAGCTTTCTTT.

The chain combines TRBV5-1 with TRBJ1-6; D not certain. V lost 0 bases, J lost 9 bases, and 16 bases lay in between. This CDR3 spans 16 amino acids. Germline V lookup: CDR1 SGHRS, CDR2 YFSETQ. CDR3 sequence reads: CASSLAGVSSGSPLHF. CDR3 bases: TGCGCCAGCAGCTTGGCCGGTGTCTCATCCGGTTCACCCCTCCACTTT.

In DNA, the CDR3 is TGTGCCAGCAGCTTAGTGCTAGCGGGGGGCACCGGGGAGCTGTTTTTT. Amino acids: CASSLVLAGGTGELFF. The genes are TRBV7-2 and TRBJ2-2; 11 bases are a match to TRBD2. Germline CDR1 is SGHTA and CDR2 is FQGNSA. This CDR3 has 16 residues. The trim removed 1 base at V and 4 bases at J, leaving 2 bases unmatched.

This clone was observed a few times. DNA for the CDR3: TGTGCCAGCAGCCCTACCCGAGGGGGGAACACCGGGGAGCTGTTTTTT. This encodes CASSPTRGGNTGELFF. V usage is TRBV5-4 and J usage is TRBJ2-2; the D gene is possibly TRBD1 (6 bases). The germline CDR1 and CDR2 sequences are SGHNT and YYREEE (reference sequence). The V and J ends lost 4 bases and 1 base respectively, with 14 bases between them. The CDR3 spans 16 residues. Drawing the rest from reference TRBV5-4 and TRBJ2-2, the complete variable domain is ETGVTQSPTHLIKTRGQQVTLRCSSQSGHNTVSWYQQALGQGPQFIFQYYREEENGRGNFPPRFSGLQFPNYSSELNVNALELDDSALYLCASSPTRGGNTGELFFGEGSRLTVL.

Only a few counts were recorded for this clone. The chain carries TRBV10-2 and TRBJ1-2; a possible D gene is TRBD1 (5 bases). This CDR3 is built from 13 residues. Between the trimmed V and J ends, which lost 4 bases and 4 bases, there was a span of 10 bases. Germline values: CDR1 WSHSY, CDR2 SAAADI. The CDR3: CASSGGQGYGYTF. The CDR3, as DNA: TGCGCCAGCAGTGGGGGTCAGGGCTATGGCTACACCTTC.